This T cell receptor (beta chain) was recorded in a study of cytomegalovirus exposure and HLA in healthy donors. Study outcomes and limitations: The study designated 160 or so TCR beta chains cytomegalovirus-associated. Reportedly, TCR beta sequences accurately predicted HLA-A and HLA-B alleles in most subjects.

In germline, CDR1 is MGHRA, CDR2 YSYEKL. With V trimmed by 4 bases and J by 3 bases, 13 bases remained unmatched. The CDR3 is made up of 17 amino acids. This clone was seen only once. What it binds is not known. The PCR had 60 Vbeta and 13 Jbeta primers. The repertoire was sequenced with immunoSEQ multiplex PCR; TCRdb's copy has only in-frame clones and lacks some. The sample consists of about 160,000 clones, 77% of them appearing once. Sequencing input: PBMCs. The rearrangement uses TRBV4-1 and TRBJ1-1; 8 bases are a match to TRBD1. The source of this sequence is a woman between 25 and 40 years old in good health and CMV-seronegative. CDR3: CASSLRGTGGVDTEAFF. In DNA, the CDR3 is TGCGCCAGCAGCCTTAGGGGAACAGGGGGGGTGGACACTGAAGCTTTCTTT.